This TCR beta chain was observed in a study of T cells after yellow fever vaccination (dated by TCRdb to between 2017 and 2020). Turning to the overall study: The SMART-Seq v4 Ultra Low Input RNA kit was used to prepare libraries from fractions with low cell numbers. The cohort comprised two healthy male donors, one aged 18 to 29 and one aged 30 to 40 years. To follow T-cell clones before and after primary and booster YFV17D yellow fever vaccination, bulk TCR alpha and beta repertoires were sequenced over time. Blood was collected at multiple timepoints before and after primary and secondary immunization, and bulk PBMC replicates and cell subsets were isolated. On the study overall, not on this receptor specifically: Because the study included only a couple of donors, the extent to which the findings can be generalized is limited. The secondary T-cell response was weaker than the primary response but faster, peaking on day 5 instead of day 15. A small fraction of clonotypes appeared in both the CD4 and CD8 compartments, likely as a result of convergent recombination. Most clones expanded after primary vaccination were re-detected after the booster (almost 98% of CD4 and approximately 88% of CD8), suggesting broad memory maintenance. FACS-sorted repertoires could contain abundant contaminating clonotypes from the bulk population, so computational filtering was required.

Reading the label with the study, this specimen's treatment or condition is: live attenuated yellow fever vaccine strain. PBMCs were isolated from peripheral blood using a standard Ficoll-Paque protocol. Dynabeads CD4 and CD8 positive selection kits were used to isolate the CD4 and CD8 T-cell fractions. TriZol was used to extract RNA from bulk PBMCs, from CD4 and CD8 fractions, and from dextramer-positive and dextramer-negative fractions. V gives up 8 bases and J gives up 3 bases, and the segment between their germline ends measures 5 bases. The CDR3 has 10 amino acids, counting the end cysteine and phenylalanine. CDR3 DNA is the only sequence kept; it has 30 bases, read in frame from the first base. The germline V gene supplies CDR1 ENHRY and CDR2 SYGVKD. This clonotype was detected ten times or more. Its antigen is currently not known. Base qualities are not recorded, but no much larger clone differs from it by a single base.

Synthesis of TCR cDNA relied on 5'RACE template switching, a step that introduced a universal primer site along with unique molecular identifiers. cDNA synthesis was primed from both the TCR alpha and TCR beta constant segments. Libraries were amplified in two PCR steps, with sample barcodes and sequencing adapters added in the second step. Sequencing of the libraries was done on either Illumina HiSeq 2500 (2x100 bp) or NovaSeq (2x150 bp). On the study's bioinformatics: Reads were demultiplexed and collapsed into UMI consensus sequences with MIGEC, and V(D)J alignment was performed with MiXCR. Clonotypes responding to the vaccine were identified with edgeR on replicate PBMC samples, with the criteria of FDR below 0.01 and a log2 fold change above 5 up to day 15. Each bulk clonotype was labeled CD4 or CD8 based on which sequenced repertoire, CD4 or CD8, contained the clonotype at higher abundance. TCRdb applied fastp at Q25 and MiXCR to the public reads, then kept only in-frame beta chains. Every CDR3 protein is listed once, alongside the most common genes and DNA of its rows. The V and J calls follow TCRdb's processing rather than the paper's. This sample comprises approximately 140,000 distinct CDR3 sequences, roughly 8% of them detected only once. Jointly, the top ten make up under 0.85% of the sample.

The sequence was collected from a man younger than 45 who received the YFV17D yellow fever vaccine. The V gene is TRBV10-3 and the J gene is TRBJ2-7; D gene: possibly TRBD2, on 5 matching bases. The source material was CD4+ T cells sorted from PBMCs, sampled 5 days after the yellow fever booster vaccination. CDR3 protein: CAIGSYEQYF. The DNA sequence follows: TGTGCCATCGGGAGCTACGAGCAGTACTTC.